The 27 T cell receptor beta chains presented below share a single source sample, sequenced in a study of T cell clonality in common variable immunodeficiency (dated by TCRdb to between 2015 and 2017). Library generation was performed with the immunoSEQ multiplex PCR assay. Entries here come from immuneACCESS through TCRdb and include only in-frame sequences with V and J called. Some clones fail to appear in such tables; in the studies checked, an unresolved V gene covers under half of the shortfall, and the cause of the remainder is unknown. The table puts 80,000 or so clones in this sample, none counted just once. Clones ranked in the top ten supply 0.8% of the sample. The sequencing input was peripheral blood mononuclear cells. These receptors all come from a person aged 18 to 75 in good health.

This clone was counted at least ten times. The sequence runs out 3 residues before the end of the CDR3; the remainder is reconstructed from the germline J gene. This rearrangement joins TRBV7-3 to TRBJ2-3; 8 positions agree with TRBD2. The CDR3 has 17 amino acids. The V segment lost 2 bases and the J segment 0 bases; nucleotides outside the gene matches: 7. The V gene's germline CDR1 is SGHTA and CDR2 FQGTGA. This CDR3 is CASSLGSSGTSTDTQYF. The CDR3 bases that were read are TGTGCCAGCAGCTTAGGGAGTAGCGGGACTAGCACAGATACG.

The sample holds many counts of this clone. The CDR3 loop reads CASSSRTGNGYGYTF. The CDR3 DNA, read in part, is TGTGCCAGCAGCTCGCGGACAGGGAATGGATATGGC. The chain combines TRBV7-9 with TRBJ1-2, with 8 positions matching TRBD1. The read ends 3 residues shy of where the CDR3 ends; the end is completed using the germline J gene. V was pared by 4 bases and J by 5 bases, with 9 bases of the junction left unmatched. Per germline, CDR1 SEHNR and CDR2 FQNEAQ (reference sequence). The CDR3 extends over 15 amino acids.

This clone has at least ten counts. The read comes to an end 3 residues before the CDR3 does, leaving the germline J gene to fill in the end. V usage is TRBV5-1 and J usage is TRBJ2-1; D uncertain. CDR3 length: 13 amino acids. Deletions cut 0 bases from V and 4 bases from J, with 5 bases between. CDR1 is SGHRS, CDR2 YFSETQ, per germline. The sequenced part of the CDR3 DNA is TGCGCCAGCAGCTTGGTCAGTTACAATGAG. It specifies CASSLVSYNE. The whole CDR3 reads CASSLVSYNEQFF.

This clone was seen repeatedly, ten times or more. The sequence runs out 3 residues before the end of the CDR3; the remainder is reconstructed from the germline J gene. J is TRBJ2-2 and V is TRBV19, with D possibly being TRBD1 or TRBD2 (6 bases each). Germline V gives CDR1 LNHDA, CDR2 SQIVND (reference sequence). There are 14 residues in the CDR3. Trimming removed 5 bases at V and 7 bases at J, with 14 bases between. Partial CDR3 DNA: TGTGCCAGTAGTTCAGGGGCCGGGAGCGGGGAG. Translating it yields CASSSGAGSGE. The whole CDR3 is CASSSGAGSGELFF.

This clone occurred many times. The read terminates 3 residues ahead of where the CDR3 ends, so the germline J gene completes it. This chain connects TRBV20-1 to TRBJ2-1; weak D call: TRBD1 (6 bases). Germline V gene sequence: CDR1 DFQATT, CDR2 SNEGSKA (reference sequence). The V end lost 5 bases, the J end lost 1 base, and 15 bases lay between the germline ends. This CDR3 has 15 residues. The CDR3 loop is CSARRDTLSYNEQFF. Partial CDR3 DNA: TGCAGTGCTCGCCGGGACACCTTATCCTACAATGAG.

This clone was counted many times. CDR3 loop: CATSRRDGGYEQYF. The CDR3 DNA, read in part, is TGTGCCACCAGCAGGAGGGACGGGGGCTACGAG. The chain links TRBV15 to TRBJ2-7; weak D call: TRBD2 (6 bases). The sequence runs out 3 residues before the end of the CDR3; the remainder is reconstructed from the germline J gene. The V gene lost 3 bases and the J gene lost 3 bases, with 12 bases spanning the gap. CDR1 and CDR2 from the germline V gene are LNHNV and YYDKDF (reference sequence). The CDR3 spans 14 residues.

This clone was detected many times. The missing CDR3 end, 3 residues past where the read stops, is filled in from the germline J gene. The chain couples TRBV10-1 to TRBJ2-1; 12 bases are a match to TRBD2. In germline, CDR1 is WNHNN, CDR2 SYGVQD (reference sequence). This CDR3 contains 15 residues. The trim removed 5 bases at V and 2 bases at J, leaving 1 base unmatched. The part of the CDR3 DNA that was read is TGCGCCAGCAGTCTAGCGGGAGGGCCCTACAATGAG. Residues: CASSLAGGPYNE. The complete CDR3 reads CASSLAGGPYNEQFF.

In this sample, this clone turned up many times. The CDR3 end is not reached by the read, which stops 3 residues before it; the germline J gene fills it in. The rearrangement joins TRBV19 to TRBJ2-6; tentatively, D is TRBD1 (6 bases). This CDR3 contains 20 residues. Trimming removed 1 base from V and 2 bases from J, with 21 bases in between. The germline gives CDR1 LNHDA, CDR2 SQIVND (reference sequence). The CDR3 DNA, read in part, is TGTGCCAGTAGTATAGGCCCTCTCAGGGGCCCTAGGGCTGGGGCCAACGTC. Encoded protein: CASSIGPLRGPRAGANV. The CDR3 in its entirety is CASSIGPLRGPRAGANVLTF. The variable domain in full, with the rest retrieved from reference TRBV19 and TRBJ2-6, is DGGITQSPKYLFRKEGQNVTLSCEQNLNHDAMYWYRQDPGQGLRLIYYSQIVNDFQKGDIAEGYSVSREKKESFPLTVTSAQKNPTAFYLCASSIGPLRGPRAGANVLTFGAGSRLTVL.

The table lists this clone with many counts. The CDR3 goes on 3 residues after the read ends, and that part is filled in from the germline J gene. The V and J genes are TRBV20-1 and TRBJ1-5, with a tentative D call TRBD1 (5 bases). The V gene lost 6 bases and the J gene lost 3 bases, with 15 bases spanning the gap. Germline-derived CDR1 and CDR2 are DFQATT and SNEGSKA (reference sequence). The CDR3 is made up of 14 amino acids. The part of the CDR3 DNA that was read is TGCAGTGCGACAGTGGGAGGGGCCAATCAGCCC. Amino acids: CSATVGGANQP. In full, the CDR3 is CSATVGGANQPQHF.

This clone was seen at least ten times. The CDR3 end is not reached by the read, which stops 3 residues before it; the germline J gene fills it in. The chain employs TRBV5-1 and TRBJ2-3; D may be TRBD1 (5 bases). Germline assignment: CDR1 SGHRS and CDR2 YFSETQ. Trimming cost V 0 bases and J 2 bases, with 19 bases left between them. The CDR3 extends over 18 amino acids. The covered CDR3 bases are TGCGCCAGCAGCTTGGCCGGCCTAGGGGTAGGGATCACAGATACG. It translates to CASSLAGLGVGITDT. The whole CDR3 sequence reads CASSLAGLGVGITDTQYF. Variable domain in full (rest from reference TRBV5-1 and TRBJ2-3): KAGVTQTPRYLIKTRGQQVTLSCSPISGHRSVSWYQQTPGQGLQFLFEYFSETQRNKGNFPGRFSGRQFSNSRSEMNVSTLELGDSALYLCASSLAGLGVGITDTQYFGPGTRLTVL.

This clone occurred many times. The part of the CDR3 DNA that was read is TGTGCCAGCAGCTTGACAGGGTCGGGGAGTGAA. Protein sequence: CASSLTGSGSE. From start to end, the CDR3 is CASSLTGSGSEAFF. V is TRBV5-6 and J is TRBJ1-1; TRBD1 is a possible D gene (6 bases). The read gets to within 3 residues of the CDR3 end, and the germline J gene fills in the rest. The V end lost 1 base, the J end lost 7 bases, and 14 bases lay between the germline ends. Germline V gene data show CDR1 as SGHDT and CDR2 as YYEEEE. The CDR3 is 14 residues long.

This clone has a count of ten or more. CDR3 DNA, as far as it was read: TGTGCCAGCAGCTTAGCAGGCGGGGTTCAGCCC. It specifies CASSLAGGVQP. The CDR3 in full is CASSLAGGVQPQHF. The chain carries TRBV7-8 and TRBJ1-5; D ambiguous. The read stops 3 residues short of the end of the CDR3; the missing end is completed from the germline J gene. Trimming cost V 0 bases and J 6 bases, with 9 bases left between them. The CDR3 runs 14 residues. Germline V gene lookup returns CDR1 SGHVS and CDR2 FQNEAQ.

This clone was counted ten times or more. With the read ending 3 residues before the CDR3 end, the germline J gene is used to fill in that end. The rearrangement uses TRBV18 and TRBJ2-7; maybe TRBD1 (5 bases). V lost 2 bases to trimming and J lost 1 base, with 12 bases between them. CDR1 and CDR2 from the germline V gene are KGHSH and LQKENI. There are 15 residues in the CDR3. The covered CDR3 bases are TGTGCCAGCTCACCAAAGGCCTCAGGGTCCTACGAG. Translated, it gives CASSPKASGSYE. The whole CDR3 protein reads CASSPKASGSYEQYF.

This clone was seen repeatedly, ten times or more. Read coverage stops 3 residues before the CDR3 terminus; the germline J gene supplies the remainder. V is TRBV5-1 and J is TRBJ2-1, with 12 nucleotides matching TRBD2. Germline V gene lookup returns CDR1 SGHRS and CDR2 YFSETQ. The CDR3 runs to 15 residues. Trimming took 4 bases from V and 8 from J; bases not matched to a gene: 7. Partial CDR3 DNA: TGCGCCAGCAGCCCGACTAGCGGGAGATTCGATGAG. This encodes CASSPTSGRFDE. The full CDR3 is CASSPTSGRFDEQFF.

This clone was observed a few times. The sequenced fragment ends 3 residues before the CDR3 boundary, so the rest is inferred from the germline J gene. This rearrangement joins TRBV19 to TRBJ1-2; weak D call: TRBD1 (6 bases). This CDR3 has 15 residues. In germline, CDR1 is LNHDA, CDR2 SQIVND (reference sequence). This CDR3 is CASSIQSDRIFGYTF. Partial CDR3 DNA: TGTGCCAGTAGTATCCAATCGGACAGAATCTTCGGC. The whole variable domain, remainder taken from reference TRBV19 and TRBJ1-2, is DGGITQSPKYLFRKEGQNVTLSCEQNLNHDAMYWYRQDPGQGLRLIYYSQIVNDFQKGDIAEGYSVSREKKESFPLTVTSAQKNPTAFYLCASSIQSDRIFGYTFGSGTRLTVV.

This clone was seen ten or more times. The CDR3 end is not reached by the read, which stops 3 residues before it; the germline J gene fills it in. This sequence joins TRBV11-2 and TRBJ2-7; D is ambiguous. CDR1 is SGHAT and CDR2 is FQNNGV in the germline V gene. The CDR3 is 11 amino acids. V gave up 3 bases and J gave up 3 bases, with 3 bases separating them. The CDR3 protein is CASSFHYEQYF. Partial CDR3 DNA: TGTGCCAGCAGCTTTCACTACGAG.

This clone was seen ten or more times. A read error may account for a junction end that differs from germline. Read coverage stops 3 residues before the CDR3 terminus; the germline J gene supplies the remainder. The chain uses TRBV4-2 and TRBJ2-1; TRBD1 matches at 7 bases. This CDR3 has 17 residues. Germline V gene sequence: CDR1 LGHNA, CDR2 YNFKEQ. This CDR3 reads CASSQDARDRGYNEQFF. CDR3 bases read: TGCGCCAGCAGCCAAGATGCACGGGACAGAGGCTACAATGAG.

This clone has at least ten counts. The sequenced fragment ends 3 residues before the CDR3 boundary, so the rest is inferred from the germline J gene. The chain has TRBV19 and TRBJ2-5; D not certain. Deletions cut 5 bases from V and 4 bases from J, with 11 bases between. Per germline, CDR1 LNHDA and CDR2 SQIVND (reference sequence). The length of the CDR3 is 13 residues. The CDR3 sequence is CASSASLAETQYF. The covered CDR3 bases are TGTGCCAGTAGTGCATCCTTGGCAGAGACC.

Ten or more counts support this clone. The CDR3 end is not reached by the read, which stops 3 residues before it; the germline J gene fills it in. The gene calls are TRBV5-1 and TRBJ2-2; D remains ambiguous. V was trimmed by 3 bases and J by 2 bases, leaving 11 bases between them. CDR1 and CDR2 (germline): SGHRS, YFSETQ. The CDR3 is 15 residues long. The CDR3 bases that were read are TGCGCCAGCAGCTCTTTACAATCCAACACCGGGGAG. The encoded protein is CASSSLQSNTGE. The complete CDR3 protein is CASSSLQSNTGELFF.

This clone was recorded many times. The read terminates 3 residues before the CDR3 end, so the remaining end is supplied by the germline J gene. The rearrangement uses TRBV6-2 or TRBV6-3 and TRBJ1-5; D is unclear. V lost 0 bases to trimming and J lost 2 bases, with 11 bases between them. The CDR3 extends over 16 amino acids. CDR1 MNHEY and CDR2 SVGEGT come from the germline V gene. This CDR3 reads CASSYSQGQGNQPQHF. Partial CDR3 DNA: TGTGCCAGCAGTTACTCTCAAGGTCAGGGCAATCAGCCC.

This clone has ten or more counts. Read data end 3 residues before the CDR3 end; the end is taken from the germline J gene. The chain couples TRBV2 to TRBJ2-3; possible D gene TRBD2, 6 bases. V shed 7 bases and J shed 2 bases, with 10 bases lying between them. This CDR3 is 13 amino acids long. Germline V gives CDR1 SNHLY, CDR2 FYNNEI. Partial CDR3 DNA: TGTGCCAGCATTGGGGGGAACACAGATACG. This codes for CASIGGNTDT. The complete CDR3 sequence is CASIGGNTDTQYF.

The table lists this clone with many counts. Coverage ceases 3 residues before the CDR3 finishes, and the germline J gene fills in the end. The V gene is TRBV19, the J gene TRBJ2-7, with D hard to call. V lost 1 base, J lost 5 bases, and 9 bases lay in between. The length of the CDR3 is 13 residues. From germline, CDR1 is LNHDA and CDR2 SQIVND (reference sequence). The sequenced CDR3 bases are TGTGCCAGTAGTATAGCGGGTCCCAACGAG. Encoded protein: CASSIAGPNE. In full, the CDR3 is CASSIAGPNEQYF.

This clone was seen many times. The read comes to an end 3 residues before the CDR3 does, leaving the germline J gene to fill in the end. V usage is TRBV19 and J usage is TRBJ2-3, with 7 bases that match TRBD1. This CDR3 contains 15 residues. J lost 3 bases, V lost 8 bases, and 11 bases had no gene match. The V gene's germline CDR1 is LNHDA and CDR2 SQIVND (reference sequence). CDR3 bases read: TGTGCCAGTCGATCGAACAGGGGAAAAACAGATACG. Residues: CASRSNRGKTDT. The whole CDR3 protein reads CASRSNRGKTDTQYF.

This clone appeared many times. The CDR3 end falls 3 residues outside the read, so it is completed with the germline J gene. The V call is TRBV4-1, the J call TRBJ1-5; the D is unclear. The CDR3 covers 16 residues. Trimming left V 0 bases short and J 2 bases short, with 11 bases between. Germline-derived CDR1 and CDR2 are MGHRA and YSYEKL. The CDR3 DNA, read in part, is TGCGCCAGCAGCCAAGATTCGGCGGTGCGCAATCAGCCC. It yields the protein CASSQDSAVRNQP. The complete CDR3 sequence is CASSQDSAVRNQPQHF.

At least ten counts were recorded for this clone. Read sequence stops 3 residues before the CDR3 end, and the germline J gene provides the missing end. The genes are TRBV18 and TRBJ2-5; a possible D gene is TRBD2 (6 bases). Between the trimmed V and J ends, which lost 5 bases and 2 bases, there was a span of 24 bases. This CDR3 has 18 amino acids. CDR1 KGHSH and CDR2 LQKENI come from the germline V gene. This chain's CDR3 is CASSAGTLGAGPQETQYF. CDR3 DNA (partial): TGTGCCAGCTCAGCAGGGACGTTGGGAGCGGGCCCTCAAGAGACC.

There are a few counts of this clone. The read halts 3 residues ahead of the CDR3 end, with the missing end drawn from the germline J gene. The rearrangement joins TRBV11-3 to TRBJ2-3; 10 nucleotides align to TRBD2. CDR1 and CDR2 (germline): SGHNT, YENEEA. The CDR3 covers 14 residues. CDR3 DNA, as far as it was read: TGTGCCAGCAGCCCAACCGGGACTAGCGATTCG. It specifies CASSPTGTSDS. The CDR3 as a whole reads CASSPTGTSDSQYF.

In this sample, this clone turned up many times. The CDR3 end is not reached by the read, which stops 3 residues before it; the germline J gene fills it in. The rearrangement joins TRBV7-3 to TRBJ2-2, with D maybe TRBD2 (7 bases). The CDR3 consists of 15 residues. The V end was cut by 0 bases, the J end by 5 bases, with 10 bases between. In germline, CDR1 is SGHTA, CDR2 FQGTGA. The sequenced CDR3 bases are TGTGCCAGCAGCTTAACGAGGGGGGGGACCGGGGAG. This encodes CASSLTRGGTGE. In full, the CDR3 is CASSLTRGGTGELFF.